This T cell receptor beta chain was identified in a study of identical twins. Study results and limitations: Not following the same donors, the study drew its conclusions from cross-sectional statistical analysis. Sequences that were beta out-of-frame showed weaker excess twin sharing.

TCRdb fed the 5' RACE reads into MiXCR, producing one record per CDR3 protein. The sample lists 690,000 or so distinct CDR3 sequences, about 9.4% occurring once. Each donor was a healthy Caucasian. Trimming removed 4 bases from V and 2 bases from J; junction bases left unmatched: 10. Looked up from germline, CDR1 is LGHDT and CDR2 is YNNKEL (reference sequence). CDR3 length equals 17 residues. About this clonotype: The antigen is undetermined.

These same records also appear under a second study, on yellow fever vaccine responses in identical twins.

This TCR was sampled from a woman between 18 and 29 years old in good health. This sequence joins TRBV3-1 and TRBJ2-2; 7 bases are a match to TRBD1. Sequenced material: PBMCs. CDR3 protein: CASSPRGTAINTGELFF. CDR3 DNA: TGTGCCAGCAGCCCAAGGGGGACAGCTATTAACACCGGGGAGCTGTTTTTT. The full variable domain, with the rest looked up from reference TRBV3-1 and TRBJ2-2, is DTAVSQTPKYLVTQMGNDKSIKCEQNLGHDTMYWYKQDSKKFLKIMFSYNNKELIINETVPNRFSPKSPDKAHLNLHINSLELGDSAVYFCASSPRGTAINTGELFFGEGSRLTVL.